The T cell receptor beta chain under discussion was sequenced for a study of T cell repertoires in cytomegalovirus infection. Study details: From public TCR beta signatures came an indication of both CMV infection and matching HLA type.

This CDR3 is built from 15 residues. The germline gives CDR1 SGHTA, CDR2 FQGNSA. The V end lost 1 base, the J end lost 3 bases, and 13 bases lay between the germline ends. TCRdb used MiXCR to reprocess the reads, holding one entry per CDR3 protein. The sample has some 250,000 distinct CDR3 sequences, approximately 9.2% seen once. This clonotype was counted ten times or more. Its antigen is unidentified. Whole-study findings and limits: People with CMV and the relevant HLA were identified by cumulative public TCR beta family frequency. There were HLA-C-restricted CMV-specific TCR beta clonotypes dominating the ex vivo response.

The TCR originated in a human donor in good health (CMV status not recorded). Some clones in this sample may be carry-over from other donors' samples. V and J are TRBV7-2 and TRBJ2-7; the D gene could be TRBD1 or TRBD2 (6 bases each). Input material: PBMCs. For the CDR3, the DNA is TGTGCCAGCAGCTTAGAGGGGGGCGCAAACTACGAGCAGTACTTC. This gives the protein CASSLEGGANYEQYF. Together with reference TRBV7-2 and TRBJ2-7, the CDR3 gives the full variable domain: GAGVSQSPSNKVTEKGKDVELRCDPISGHTALYWYRQSLGQGLEFLIYFQGNSAPDKSGLPSDRFSAERTGGSVSTLTIQRTQQEDSAVYLCASSLEGGANYEQYFGPGTRLTVT.